The 11 T cell receptor delta chains below come from one sample, sequenced in a study of delta chains in infants with herpesvirus infections. Reverse transcription of PBMC RNA used primers specific for the gamma and delta chains. TCRdb reanalyzed the RT-PCR reads using CATT. This table has a few hundred delta-chain clones, 15% to 20% appearing once. The sequences come from peripheral blood, collected at time point 1 of longitudinal follow-up. The receptors come from a human donor who was a Ugandan infant, either HIV-exposed or HIV-unexposed (not recorded which).

As to this clone: It is likely a read error: a sequence one base away is far more abundant. Within the sample, other DNA sequences also encode this same CDR3. The chain employs TRAV29/DV5 and TRDJ1; tentatively, D is TRDD3 (5 bases). From germline, CDR1 is NSMFDY and CDR2 ISSIKDK. Trimming took 0 bases from V and 3 from J, leaving 21 bases between them. This CDR3 spans 17 amino acids. CDR3 DNA sequence: TGTGCAGCAAGCGGCCGGAAAACTGGCCCCGGGCCCGATAAACTCATCTTT. Protein sequence: CAASGRKTGPGPDKLIF. The complete variable domain, with remaining parts taken from reference TRAV29/DV5 and TRDJ1, reads DQQVKQNSPSLSVQEGRISILNCDYTNSMFDYFLWYKKYPAEGPTFLISISSIKDKNEDGRFTVFLNKSAKHLSLHIVPSQPGDSAVYFCAASGRKTGPGPDKLIFGKGTRVTVEP.

This clone showed up just once. TCRdb's listed protein matches a much larger clone and diverges from this DNA's translation at residue 5, likely through a read error; the protein shown comes from the DNA. V usage is TRDV1 and J usage is TRDJ1, with 10 bases fitting TRDD3. TCRdb does not report a J gene; here it was assigned by matching the DNA to germline references. This CDR3 spans 24 amino acids. Trimming removed 4 bases from V and 0 bases from J; junction bases left unmatched: 29. The V gene's germline CDR1 is TSWWSYY and CDR2 QGS. For the CDR3, the DNA is TGTGCTCTTGGGGGAGGTTTCTTCCTACTATGTGGGGGGATACGCGGGAAGTACACCGATAAACTCATCTTT. Translated: CALGGGFFLLCGGIRGKYTDKLIF.

This clone was seen a few times. A far larger clone lies a single base away; this is likely a read error. The chain links TRDV1 to TRDJ1; D is perhaps TRDD3 (6 bases). The germline V gene has CDR1 TSWWSYY and CDR2 QGS. The CDR3 runs to 16 residues. V was pared by 1 base and J by 8 bases, with 20 bases between. The DNA for the CDR3 is TGTGCTCTTGGGGAACCCCCCAGGGGGGAGTCCTGGAAACTCATCTTT. Encoded protein: CALGEPPRGESWKLIF.

This clone is categorized as large. V usage is TRDV2 and J usage is TRDJ3; D is undetermined. V lost 0 bases and J lost 0, with 11 bases in between. The CDR3 contains 18 residues. The germline gives CDR1 GEAIGNYY, CDR2 EKD. CDR3 in amino acids: CACDTVSVSSWDTRQMFF. The CDR3 DNA is TGTGCCTGTGACACCGTTTCTGTCAGCTCCTGGGACACCCGACAGATGTTTTTC.

Comments on this clone: This DNA translates differently at residue 6 from the TCRdb protein, which is that of a much larger clone; a read error is likely, and the protein shown is the DNA's own translation. The chain employs TRAV38-2/DV8 and TRDJ1; TRDD3 might be the D (6 bases). V was cut by 4 bases and J by 4 bases, with 29 bases left in between. The germline CDR1 and CDR2 sequences are TSESDYY and QEAYKQQN. CDR3 size: 19 residues. CDR3 in DNA: TGTGCTTATAGGCCGAGTTCCCAACGCGTACTGGGCACGAGCGATAAACTCATCTTT. The encoded protein is CAYRPSSQRVLGTSDKLIF.

Of note for this clone: This is likely an artifact of a read error, given a far larger clone one base away. This same CDR3 is encoded by further DNA sequences in the sample. This chain uses TRDV1 with TRDJ1, with D perhaps matching TRDD2 (6 bases). This CDR3 comprises 25 residues. Germline V gene sequence: CDR1 TSWWSYY, CDR2 QGS. CDR3 residues: CALGEPNVLPYHKPGPVNPIDKLIF. Written as DNA, the CDR3 is TGTGCTCTTGGGGAACCAAATGTCCTTCCGTACCACAAACCTGGGCCTGTCAATCCGATCGATAAGCTCATCTTT.

This clone has just a few counts. With only one base between it and a far larger clone, this is likely a read error. The rearrangement links TRDV1 to TRDJ2, with D perhaps TRDD2 or TRDD3 (5 bases each). The length of the CDR3 is 23 residues. The V and J ends lost 2 bases and 0 bases respectively, with 31 bases between them. The germline V gene has CDR1 TSWWSYY and CDR2 QGS. The CDR3 DNA reads TGTGCTCTTGGGGAAGAACAAGTCCTAAGGTGGGTGGGGTCGCTTTCTTTGACAGCACAACTCTTCTTT. Its protein is CALGEEQVLRWVGSLSLTAQLFF.

This clone is labeled hyperexpanded. The same CDR3 also results from other DNA sequences found in this sample. The V and J genes are TRDV2 and TRDJ3; 12 bases line up with TRDD3. CDR3 length: 23 amino acids. J was trimmed by 0 bases and V by 2 bases; bases with no gene match: 16. Germline V gene sequence: CDR1 GEAIGNYY, CDR2 EKD. The CDR3 protein is CACDNVLGDTLPLSSWDTRQMFF. The CDR3 coding sequence is TGTGCCTGTGACAACGTACTGGGGGATACTCTACCCCTTAGCTCCTGGGACACCCGACAGATGTTTTTC.

This clone was counted only a few times. A far larger clone is only one base removed, so a read error is likely. The chain recombines TRAV38-2/DV8 with TRDJ1, with a tentative D call TRDD3 (6 bases). In germline, CDR1 is TSESDYY, CDR2 QEAYKQQN. Trimming cost V 4 bases and J 4 bases, with 29 bases left between them. The CDR3 spans 19 residues. The CDR3 sequence: CAYRPNSQRVLGMSDKLIF. In DNA, the CDR3 is TGTGCTTATAGGCCGAATTCCCAACGCGTACTGGGCATGAGCGATAAACTCATCTTT.

In regard to this clone: With a far larger clone one base away, a read error is the likely cause. CDR3 in DNA: TGTGCTCTTGGGGAACCAAATGTCCTTCCGTACCACAAACCTGGGCCTGTCGATCCGATCGATAAACTCATCTTT. It yields the protein CALGEPNVLPYHKPGPVDPIDKLIF. The J gene is TRDJ1, the V gene TRDV1; D might be TRDD2 (6 bases). Germline loops: CDR1 TSWWSYY, CDR2 QGS. V lost 1 base and J lost 4, with 43 bases in between. The CDR3 is 25 residues long.

This clone was seen more than once but under ten times. This likely came from a read error, as a far larger clone is one base away. The identical CDR3 is also encoded by other nucleotide sequences in the sample. The rearrangement links TRDV2 to TRDJ3, with 12 positions matching TRDD3. CDR1 GEAIGNYY and CDR2 EKD come from the germline V gene. Germline trimming cut 2 bases from V and 0 bases from J; bases unmatched to any gene: 16. The CDR3 runs to 23 residues. The CDR3 coding sequence is TGTGCCTGTGACAACGTACTGGGGGATACTCTACCCCTCAGCTCCTGGGACACCCGACAGATGTTTTTC. Translating it yields CACDNVLGDTLPLSSWDTRQMFF.